This T cell receptor (beta chain) comes out of a study of beta chain features in type 1 diabetes (dated by TCRdb to 2017 to 2018). A note on the overall study: Mean age, gender distribution, total cell number and subset yield were not different between patients and healthy donors. A total of some 100,000,000 sorted cells were examined across all samples, and the number of cells per subset was strongly correlated with RNA yield. In the study, TCRB repertoires of sorted circulating CD4+ T cell subsets from recently diagnosed type 1 diabetes patients were compared with those of matched healthy donors. Regulatory and stem cell-like memory subsets were isolated from only 8 patients and roughly 8 healthy donors, whereas naive and central memory subsets came from all 30 or so donors. The study at large found these results: Patients with type 1 diabetes made fewer insertions and deleted more nucleotides at VDJ recombination sites, implying thymic rearrangement abnormalities. Because cDNA was sequenced instead of genomic DNA, activated cells with high expression could be over-represented, although the groups did not differ in activation or CD3 levels. Naive, central memory and regulatory TCRB repertoires appeared more similar among patients than among healthy donors. PCR might favor shorter templates, but patient and control samples were amplified and corrected together, so any skew would affect both groups equally. HLA sub-analyses involved small numbers of individuals, so any influence of HLA type on TCRB rearrangement remained unresolved. Type 1 diabetes patients showed a moderate but significant shortening of TCRB CDR3 length in all four CD4+ subsets.

From each donor, a single peripheral blood sample of 95 to 150 mL on average was drawn into heparinised tubes. A BD FACSAria II and a panel including CD45RO, CCR7, CD25, CD127, CD95 and CD27 were used to sort naive, central memory, regulatory and stem cell-like memory CD4+ T cells. Every sorted population had a purity above 98%. PBMCs were separated immediately by Lymphoprep density gradient centrifugation and were stained directly, without being cultured. To minimize batch effects, samples were stained and sorted in pairs, one healthy donor with one patient per experiment. The entire isolated RNA was reverse transcribed using the High Capacity cDNA Reverse Transcription Kit, and thus expressed TCRB transcripts were sequenced. Naive, central memory and regulatory T cell samples underwent deep immunoSEQ sequencing, averaging approximately 3.3 million total reads per sample. Sorted cells were lysed in RLT buffer, and RNA was extracted using DNase-treated RNeasy Micro or Mini kits according to cell number. To prevent cross-contamination, each cell subset was processed individually, whereas patient and healthy donor samples were processed jointly. Using the immunoSEQ multiplex PCR, TCRB sequences were amplified from cDNA into 87-bp fragments spanning the CDR3 region. Sequencing of the amplicons was done on the Illumina HiSeq platform. Regarding the original processing steps: Synthetic template baselines were used to correct PCR bias computationally, reads within Hamming distance 2 were collapsed together, and singletons that could not be merged were discarded. Reads were aligned against IMGT to assign V, D and J genes, CDR3 length and insertions or deletions at six rearrangement sites. Clonotype counts were normalized to sorted cell number within each subset before computing true diversity and Gini coefficients with the tcR R package. Repertoire sharing was quantified using the overlap coefficient calculated on TCRB nucleotide sequences. As a proxy for the pre-selection repertoire, out-of-frame TCRB sequences from naive cells were analyzed. TCRdb retrieved this table from immuneACCESS and kept in-frame rearrangements only. Not all clones are present; in checked studies, unresolved V genes account for under half, and no reason is known for the remainder. V and J calls and clone size are copied from that table; D and trimming were computed from the DNA. Recorded for this sample are 600,000 to 700,000 clones; 13% of them occurred a single time. The ten most abundant clones make up about 0.02% of the sample.

To note about this clone: This receptor's antigen is unknown. No base qualities exist here, and no much larger clone lies one base off it.

The receptor was isolated from a young man with type 1 diabetes. Source material: naive CD4+ T cells from blood. Explained via the paper, the cell subset or site label denotes: true naive CD4+ T cells.

In nucleotides, the sequence is TGCAGCGTTGAAGGAACTAACTCCTACAATGAGCAGTTCTTC. Its translation is CSVEGTNSYNEQFF. The V gene is TRBV29-1 and the J gene is TRBJ2-1, with the D segment identity uncertain. The CDR3 contains 14 residues, cysteine and phenylalanine counted. The read is trimmed to its CDR3 DNA, 42 bases read in frame from base 1. CDR1 is given as SQVTM and CDR2 as ANQGSEA, both from the germline V gene. V is clipped by 1 base and J by 0 bases, and the sequence between their germline boundaries is 7 bases long.